This T cell receptor beta chain appears in the sequencing data of a study of T-cell memory formation after mild COVID-19. Regarding the study as a whole: Second-wave clones peaking on day 37 lacked confirmed SARS-CoV-2 specificity.

CDR3 size: 11 residues. Germline lookup yields CDR1 DFQATT and CDR2 SNEGSKA (reference sequence). Trimming took off 6 bases at V and 8 bases at J, with 10 bases between the two ends. TCRdb re-called the 5' RACE reads through MiXCR, storing one row per CDR3 protein. The sample yields under 300,000 distinct CDR3 sequences, approximately 8.4% seen once. As concerns this clonotype: As yet, its antigen is unknown.

The gene calls are TRBV20-1 and TRBJ1-4; D remains ambiguous. Specimen: PBMCs or a T cell subset sorted from them (not recorded which). This receptor was identified in a man aged 18 to 30 who had mild COVID-19 (a few samples of this study predate the infection). Cell type and time point are not known. CDR3 protein: CSAVGYEKLFF. CDR3 sequence (DNA): TGCAGTGCCGTGGGGTACGAAAAACTGTTTTTT.